The 22 T cell receptor beta chains reported below all come from one sample, sequenced in a study of cytomegalovirus exposure and HLA in healthy donors. The primer mix had 60 Vbeta and 13 Jbeta primers. Some clones are missing from TCRdb's copy, which holds only in-frame ones; the method was immunoSEQ multiplex PCR. This sample carries around 130,000 clones, over 75% of them seen once, and the ten largest clones take less than 2%. Sequencing was carried out using PBMCs. The source of these receptors is a man aged 35 to 55 in good health and CMV-seronegative.

This sequence joins TRBV28 and TRBJ1-5; 7 bases align to TRBD1. After removal of 3 bases from V and 2 bases from J, the junction contained 1 base not matched to a gene. From germline, CDR1 is MDHEN and CDR2 SYDVKM. CDR3 size: 14 residues. CDR3 protein: CASSLGTGNQPQHF. The CDR3 DNA reads TGTGCCAGCAGTTTGGGGACAGGCAATCAGCCCCAGCATTTT.

The V gene is TRBV5-4, the J gene TRBJ2-2; D may be TRBD2 (5 bases). CDR1 and CDR2 (germline): SGHNT, YYREEE (reference sequence). Trimming pared 6 bases from V and 0 bases from J, leaving 12 bases between. The CDR3 is 15 amino acids. The CDR3 nucleotides read TGTGCCAGCACTCGATCCGGGGCGAACACCGGGGAGCTGTTTTTT. As protein: CASTRSGANTGELFF.

This chain connects TRBV4-1 to TRBJ2-2; 7 nucleotides match TRBD2. This CDR3 spans 14 amino acids. Germline CDR1 and CDR2: MGHRA and YSYEKL. With V trimmed by 1 base and J by 6 bases, 2 bases remained unmatched. The CDR3 sequence is CASSQVGGSGELFF. Here the CDR3 DNA reads TGCGCCAGCAGCCAAGTCGGGGGGTCCGGGGAGCTGTTTTTT.

The chain joins TRBV6-4 to TRBJ1-2; D gene unclear. The CDR3 is 16 amino acids. CDR1 MRHNA and CDR2 SNTAGT come from the germline V gene. The V end lost 3 bases, the J end lost 3 bases, and 17 bases lay between the germline ends. The CDR3 bases are TGTGCCAGCAGTGAAGCTCTAGTCGGGATTTACTATGGCTACACCTTC. This codes for CASSEALVGIYYGYTF.

The genes are TRBV7-8 and TRBJ2-5; the D gene is possibly TRBD1 (5 bases). Trimming pared 7 bases from V and 5 bases from J, leaving 14 bases between. The CDR3 spans 13 residues. Germline CDR1 reads SGHVS; CDR2 reads FQNEAQ. The CDR3 loop is CASKGRFRETQYF. In nucleotides, the CDR3 is TGTGCCAGCAAGGGGCGCTTCCGGGAGACCCAGTACTTC.

V gene TRBV6-1 combines with J gene TRBJ2-7, with 8 positions matching TRBD1. CDR1 MNHNS and CDR2 SASEGT come from the germline V gene. V was clipped by 5 bases and J by 6 bases; unmatched bases: 6. This CDR3 comprises 13 residues. This CDR3 is CASSSGQGREQYF. The CDR3 nucleotides are TGTGCCAGCAGTAGCGGACAGGGCCGCGAGCAGTACTTC.

This clone has more than one count but fewer than ten. The V and J genes are TRBV30 and TRBJ1-5; D ambiguous. This CDR3 comprises 13 residues. V was trimmed by 0 bases and J by 3 bases, leaving 6 bases between them. Per the germline V gene, CDR1 is GTSNPN and CDR2 is SVGIG (reference sequence). The CDR3 is CAWSVEANQPQHF. In DNA form, the CDR3 reads TGTGCCTGGAGTGTAGAAGCCAATCAGCCCCAGCATTTT.

This clone was seen more than once but under ten times. The chain uses TRBV4-1 and TRBJ2-7, with 8 bases matching TRBD1. This CDR3 has 15 amino acids. Germline lookup yields CDR1 MGHRA and CDR2 YSYEKL. V lost 1 base, J lost 3 bases, and 5 bases stayed unmatched. The CDR3 region is CASSQGPGTGYEQYF. The CDR3, as DNA: TGCGCCAGCAGCCAAGGTCCCGGGACAGGCTACGAGCAGTACTTC.

The chain recombines TRBV6-4 with TRBJ2-1; 10 nucleotides line up with TRBD1. Germline CDR1 is MRHNA and CDR2 is SNTAGT. V shed 0 bases and J 3 bases; nucleotides not matched to a gene: 2. The CDR3 spans 16 residues. CDR3 in amino acids: CASSDSGTGDYNEQFF. The CDR3 DNA is TGTGCCAGCAGTGACTCGGGGACAGGGGACTACAATGAGCAGTTCTTC.

The chain carries TRBV11-2 and TRBJ2-7; weak D call: TRBD2 (5 bases). Germline loops: CDR1 SGHAT, CDR2 FQNNGV. The V end was cut by 5 bases, the J end by 4 bases, with 21 bases between. The CDR3 consists of 16 residues. The CDR3 loop is CASSRWRGEGPYEQYF. Written as DNA, the CDR3 is TGTGCCAGCAGCCGATGGCGAGGAGAGGGCCCATACGAGCAGTACTTC.

This clone came up once. CDR3 nucleotide sequence: TGTGCCAGCAGCGTCCGGGACAGGGACTACGAGCAGTACTTC. Protein sequence: CASSVRDRDYEQYF. V is TRBV11-2 and J is TRBJ2-7; 9 nucleotides match TRBD1. This CDR3 contains 14 residues. V gave up 5 bases and J gave up 3 bases; unmatched junction bases: 5. The V gene's germline CDR1 is SGHAT and CDR2 FQNNGV.

The J gene is TRBJ2-2, the V gene TRBV13; D perhaps matches TRBD1 (5 bases). Trimming shortened V by 2 bases and J by 1 base, and 5 bases separated the two germline ends. The CDR3 covers 14 residues. The germline V gene encodes CDR1 PRHDT and CDR2 FYEKMQ (reference sequence). The CDR3 coding sequence is TGTGCCAGCAGCTTAAGGGGGAACACCGGGGAGCTGTTTTTT. Its protein product is CASSLRGNTGELFF. The variable domain in full, with the rest retrieved from reference TRBV13 and TRBJ2-2, is AAGVIQSPRHLIKEKRETATLKCYPIPRHDTVYWYQQGPGQDPQFLISFYEKMQSDKGSIPDRFSAQQFSDYHSELNMSSLELGDSALYFCASSLRGNTGELFFGEGSRLTVL.

The chain couples TRBV30 to TRBJ2-7; 11 bases fit TRBD1. The germline V gene has CDR1 GTSNPN and CDR2 SVGIG (reference sequence). J gave up 6 bases and V 4 bases, and 5 bases lay outside the gene matches. The CDR3 contains 13 residues. Here the CDR3 reads CAWKDRGRPEQYF. The CDR3 DNA sequence: TGTGCCTGGAAGGACAGGGGGCGGCCCGAGCAGTACTTC.

This clone showed up just a few times. CDR3 nucleotides: TGTGCCAGCAGCGATACAGGGTGGGCTGAAGCTTTCTTT. Residues: CASSDTGWAEAFF. The chain joins TRBV11-2 to TRBJ1-1; D is perhaps TRBD1 (6 bases). The V gene's germline CDR1 is SGHAT and CDR2 FQNNGV. Trimming pared 5 bases from V and 6 bases from J, leaving 13 bases between. The CDR3 consists of 13 residues.

This clone was recorded a few times. The chain recombines TRBV4-2 with TRBJ2-1, with 9 positions matching TRBD1. Per germline, CDR1 LGHNA and CDR2 YNFKEQ. V lost 3 bases to trimming and J lost 6 bases; unmatched junction nucleotides: 12. The CDR3 runs to 17 residues. The CDR3 spells CASSQATGGTPLNEQFF. The CDR3 bases are TGTGCCAGCAGCCAGGCAACAGGGGGCACCCCTCTCAATGAGCAGTTCTTC.

The rearrangement joins TRBV28 to TRBJ2-7, with 11 bases matching TRBD2. CDR1 and CDR2 from the germline V gene are MDHEN and SYDVKM. J was trimmed by 3 bases and V by 2 bases; bases with no gene match: 6. This CDR3 region has 16 residues. CDR3 sequence reads: CASSLLAGGVFYEQYF. The CDR3 region has the DNA TGTGCCAGCAGTTTACTAGCGGGAGGTGTATTCTACGAGCAGTACTTC.

This clone has only a few counts. The chain has TRBV5-1 and TRBJ2-1, with 10 positions matching TRBD2. Trimming at V came to 7 bases and at J to 7 bases, leaving 11 bases not matched to a gene. Germline V gene sequence: CDR1 SGHRS, CDR2 YFSETQ. The CDR3 has 15 amino acids. The CDR3 coding sequence is TGCGCCAGCCCCCCCCCAGCGGGAGGGCCTAATGAGCAGTTCTTC. This encodes CASPPPAGGPNEQFF.

The chain is built from TRBV5-5 and TRBJ1-1; no reliable D call. CDR3 length equals 15 residues. Trimming left V 1 base short and J 7 bases short, with 17 bases between. From germline, CDR1 is SGHKS and CDR2 YYEKEE (reference sequence). CDR3 loop: CASSLSGGSSGEAFF. The CDR3 DNA reads as TGTGCCAGCAGCTTGTCGGGAGGGTCTTCAGGTGAAGCTTTCTTT.

J is TRBJ2-1 and V is TRBV19; 11 positions match TRBD2. The germline V gene has CDR1 LNHDA and CDR2 SQIVND (reference sequence). This CDR3 is built from 15 residues. V lost 5 bases and J lost 4; bases outside the gene matches: 4. The CDR3: CASSLTSGRYNEQFF. CDR3 sequence (DNA): TGTGCCAGTAGTCTCACTAGCGGGAGATACAATGAGCAGTTCTTC.

The V gene is TRBV29-1, the J gene TRBJ2-7, with 12 bases matching TRBD2. J gave up 6 bases and V 2 bases, and 5 bases lay outside the gene matches. CDR1 and CDR2 (germline): SQVTM, ANQGSEA. The CDR3 is 14 amino acids. The CDR3 coding sequence is TGCAGCGTTGAACTAGCGGGAGGGACCCCCGAGCAGTACTTC. Its translation is CSVELAGGTPEQYF.

This clone was counted only a few times. The chain employs TRBV6-4 and TRBJ1-2; D is ambiguous. The germline V gene has CDR1 MRHNA and CDR2 SNTAGT. Trimming cost V 7 bases and J 1 base, with 19 bases left between them. CDR3 length equals 16 residues. The CDR3 coding sequence is TGTGCCAGCATCCCCTCGGCGGTGACTCATAACTATGGCTACACCTTC. It specifies CASIPSAVTHNYGYTF.

The gene calls are TRBV5-1 and TRBJ2-5; 12 nucleotides line up with TRBD2. Germline trimming cut 6 bases from V and 4 bases from J; bases unmatched to any gene: 13. Germline CDR1 SGHRS, CDR2 YFSETQ. The CDR3 is 17 amino acids. CDR3 bases: TGCGCCAGCACCCTAGGACTAGCGGGACTGCAAGGAGAGACCCAGTACTTC. Protein product: CASTLGLAGLQGETQYF. The complete variable domain, with remaining parts taken from reference TRBV5-1 and TRBJ2-5, reads KAGVTQTPRYLIKTRGQQVTLSCSPISGHRSVSWYQQTPGQGLQFLFEYFSETQRNKGNFPGRFSGRQFSNSRSEMNVSTLELGDSALYLCASTLGLAGLQGETQYFGPGTRLLVL.